This TCR beta chain was observed in a study of cytotoxic CD8 clonotypes in ibrutinib-treated CLL (dated by TCRdb to about 2021). Regarding the study in general: In this cohort, approximately 15 patients were treatment-naive and roughly 10 were relapsed/refractory, while 17 to 18 had unmutated IGHV. Responses were partial in some 24 patients and complete in 2; after median about 70 months follow-up, about 14 stayed in remission and roughly twelve progressed. The response samples were drawn at a median of approximately 11 months into treatment, with a range of about 6 to 40 months. On average, each sample yielded approximately 250,000 productive templates and 85,000 to 95,000 productive rearrangements. Longitudinal samples were obtainable from about 30% of the roughly 90 participants in the trial. Cryopreserved peripheral blood mononuclear cells were obtained before treatment, at response, and at either sustained remission or disease progression. Patients were still on ibrutinib when every remission and progressive disease sample was collected.

Comments on this clone: Its antigen has not been determined. No much larger clone is present one base from it, and per-base qualities are unavailable.

Beyond this particular receptor, the publication reports: At ibrutinib response clonality went up, during sustained remission it held steady, and at progression it dropped back toward baseline. Lymph node repertoires were not examined, and the timing of sampling was not matched between patients in sustained remission and those whose disease progressed. Public clonotypes were rare and either shrank or stayed stable during treatment, and the rise in clonality at ibrutinib response reflected expansion of private clonotypes. Baseline clonality was found to be higher than that of age-matched healthy donors and was strongly correlated with circulating CD8+ T-cell counts.

The CDR1 and CDR2 encoded by the germline V gene are KGHSH and LQKENI. The CDR3 runs 12 residues from the cysteine to the phenylalanine. Left in the record is the CDR3 DNA by itself, 36 bases read in frame from the first base. Deletion took 6 bases off V and 2 bases off J, with a span of 6 bases between the germline ends. Reading the label with the study, this specimen's time point is: eleven to twelve months on ibrutinib. For TCR beta library preparation, roughly 2 micrograms of genomic DNA was extracted from cryopreserved PBMCs. Longitudinal blood samples from CLL patients on ibrutinib monotherapy underwent high-throughput TCR beta sequencing. The patients took part in an open-label, single-center phase 2 trial of ibrutinib monotherapy. Each clonotype received, on average, approximately 9.9x coverage in deep resolution sequencing performed on a MiSeq, where the target depth lay between 1 in 1 million and 1 in 200,000 T cells. The immunoSEQ hsTCRB Kit was used to generate the TCR beta libraries. Regarding the original processing steps: Data were analyzed with ImmunoSEQ Data Assistant and ImmunoSEQ Analyzer, with V, D and J genes assigned per IMGT definitions. Clonality, with values ranging from 0 to 1, was calculated as one minus the normalized Shannon entropy of productive rearrangement frequencies. Only overrepresented clonotypes making up at least 0.05% of the repertoire of each patient were included in the public clonotype analysis. Some 14 age-matched healthy donor repertoires from immuneACCESS served as clonality controls. The table comes from immuneACCESS by way of TCRdb, which keeps in-frame sequences with V and J called. Part of the clones is missing from these tables; in studies checked, under half for an unresolved V gene and the rest for unknown reasons. V and J calls and clone size are given by that table; D and trimming were obtained from the DNA. The sample records around 70,000 clones, approximately 90% of which are singletons. The ten most abundant clones make up around 3.1% of the sample.

The receptor chain draws on TRBV18 and TRBJ2-3; confidence is insufficient to name the D gene. This receptor was taken from a human donor with chronic lymphocytic leukemia. The sample in question was PBMCs, obtained after 12 months of ibrutinib treatment. The sequenced DNA is TGTGCCAGCTCGGAATACACAGATACGCAGTATTTT. Translation gives CASSEYTDTQYF.